This TCR beta chain was sequenced for a study of CD8 T cells in Susac syndrome. Germline loops: CDR1 LNHNV, CDR2 YYDKDF (reference sequence). V shed 4 bases and J shed 3 bases, with 13 bases lying between them. This CDR3 comprises 15 residues. The sequenced target, TCR beta, came from blood CD8+ and CD4+ T cells. In contrast to the negatively isolated CD8+ and CD4+ T cells, TEMRA cells were FACS-enriched. RNA was extracted with the RNeasy kit, and a quantity of roughly 0.45 to 1 ug was reverse transcribed using random hexamers. TCRdb processed the immunoSEQ multiplex PCR reads anew with MiXCR; each CDR3 protein has one entry. This table has some 300,000 distinct CDR3 sequences, approximately 90% appearing once.

The clonotype comes from a human donor with multiple sclerosis. The material sequenced was CD8+ T cells from PBMCs. The chain joins TRBV15 to TRBJ1-3; TRBD1 might be the D (5 bases). The CDR3 region is CATSMGRAYGNTIYF. Written as DNA, the CDR3 is TGTGCCACCAGCATGGGCAGGGCGTATGGAAACACCATATATTTT.